This T cell receptor (beta chain) was identified in a study of cytomegalovirus exposure and HLA in healthy donors. General observations from the study: Reports described diagnosis of cytomegalovirus status by the classifier as highly specific and sensitive.

The donors formed part of the roughly 110-subject validation cohort, distinct from the approximately 630-subject first cohort. Clones were sequenced by immunoSEQ multiplex PCR, and TCRdb holds only the in-frame ones, with some missing. The sample includes about 98,000 clones, roughly 87% of them seen just once. Of note for this clone: Its target is not known.

After removal of 3 bases from V and 6 bases from J, the junction contained 14 bases not matched to a gene. The CDR3 is 18 amino acids. Germline loops: CDR1 LNHDA, CDR2 SQIVND (reference sequence). The sequenced material came from PBMCs. The chain carries TRBV19 and TRBJ1-5; 10 bases line up with TRBD1. This receptor was identified in a man in his late teens or twenties in good health and CMV-seropositive. The CDR3 DNA sequence: TGTGCCAGTAGTATCTTCCAGAGGGGGACAGGGGATCGTCAGCCCCAGCATTTT. It encodes CASSIFQRGTGDRQPQHF.